This T cell receptor beta chain was captured by sequencing in a study of regulatory T cells in long-lasting Graves disease (dated by TCRdb to the early 2020s). With respect to the entire study: Patients with newly diagnosed Graves' disease had been on antithyroid drugs for under 3 months. A total of around 35 samples underwent TCR sequencing, from about 13 patients with persistent Graves' disease and 20 patients with newly diagnosed Graves' disease. The study was conducted in China and was registered as a clinical trial. Persistent Graves' disease patients were compared with newly diagnosed Graves' disease patients by peripheral blood TCR sequencing and RNA sequencing.

In light of the paper, this sample's time point label describes: newly diagnosed GD, antithyroid drugs for less than 3 months. For both TCR sequencing and RNA sequencing, RNA was extracted from PBMCs in TRIzol. The diagnosis of Graves' disease was made according to American Thyroid Association guidelines. Patients for the study were recruited at an endocrinology department in Xi'an, China. From each patient, 7.5 to 10 milliliters of peripheral blood was collected into an EDTA anticoagulant tube. Ficoll Paque Plus density gradient separation was used to isolate PBMCs, and no further T cell sorting was performed. An Agilent 2100 Bioanalyzer and agarose gel were used to check RNA quality, and a NanoDrop 2000 was used to measure RNA concentration. The library was generated by multiplex PCR. Sequencing was carried out with an Illumina HiSeq 4000. iRepertoire HTBI primers and Arm-PCR amplification of CDR3 regions were used to construct TCR beta libraries. Before sequencing, the PCR products went through gel purification. Processing in the source paper ran as follows. Gene usage analysis of CDR3 amino acid clonotypes relied on the roughly 60 TRBV and 14 TRBJ segments identified across samples. Filtered high-quality paired reads were merged into contigs using COPE and FqMerger. BLAST was used to align contigs to IMGT TRBV, TRBD and TRBJ reference genes, with CDR3 defined following IMGT. Highly expanded clones were defined as clonotypes with a frequency above 0.1%. Shannon entropy served as the measure of repertoire diversity, while the Gini coefficient captured V-J evenness. Clonotypes shared by more than one individual were considered public. TCRdb cleaned the public reads at Q25 with fastp, built clones with MiXCR and kept in-frame beta chains. Entries that share a CDR3 protein sequence are merged under the most common genes and DNA. TCRdb, not the original authors, processed these V and J calls. For this sample there are a few hundred thousand distinct CDR3 sequences; approximately 15% appear just once. The ten biggest clones cover roughly 30% of the sample.

This clonotype was counted ten times or more. Its cognate antigen has yet to be identified. No base-level quality is on record; no much larger clone is a single base apart. The cysteine opens and the phenylalanine closes a CDR3 of 16 amino acids. The only DNA kept is the CDR3, 48 bases in frame from the first base. V is pruned by 5 bases and J by 2 bases, leaving 9 bases of the junction without a gene match. General study outcomes and caveats: Sequencing and analysis were limited to the TCR beta chain. Persistent Graves' disease patients showed lower TCR Shannon entropy and fewer highly expanded clones than newly diagnosed patients, suggesting clonal expansion. The small sample size was acknowledged by the authors as a limitation that may reduce accuracy. The study examined only peripheral blood because the primary lesion, thyroid tissue, could not be accessed. Patients with persistent disease shared more public clonotypes (under 3,000) than newly diagnosed patients did (more than 900). Persistent disease showed preferential use of TRBV28, TRBJ1-2 and TRBJ2-5, whereas newly diagnosed disease favored TRBV20-1 and TRBJ2-1.

This sample was shared with a second study, whose subject was T cells in Graves' hyperthyroidism and ophthalmopathy. The second study also describes: A patient counted as having stable Graves' hyperthyroidism if no progression to ophthalmopathy occurred over 18 months of follow-up. Hyperthyroidism patients were aged 18 to 65 years and newly diagnosed, with disease duration of less than 2 months. The study excluded patients with uncontrolled infections, other autoimmune diseases, pregnancy or lactation. Diagnoses were based on clinical symptoms, serum thyroxine and TRAb, thyroid ultrasound and orbital computed tomography. The TCR CDR3 was subjected to a first round of RT-PCR using the HTBI primer set and the Qiagen OneStep RT-PCR kit. Most expanded thyroid clonotypes (frequency above 0.001) were also found in blood, which suggests that blood repertoires may mirror thyroid immune responses. In cross-validation, a model built on a 13 V-J signature told ophthalmopathy apart from stable hyperthyroidism with less than 90% sensitivity and around 83% specificity, and in testing the same model reached 80%/75%. During validation, the model predicted progression to ophthalmopathy a median of roughly six months ahead of onset, with more than 60% sensitivity and 72% to 80% specificity. To identify TCR V-J signatures that set the groups apart, the researchers used a discovery cohort of about a hundred patients, made up of around 40 with Graves' ophthalmopathy and some 56 with stable Graves' hyperthyroidism. Prospective prediction of ophthalmopathy was tested in an independent validation cohort consisting of 18 to 20 hyperthyroidism patients and about 17 patients who later progressed to ophthalmopathy. The 100 discovery patients were randomly split 7:3 into training and test sets. In addition, the study compared T-cell repertoires in thyroid tissue and in blood from over 5 Graves' hyperthyroidism patients. After blood sampling, hyperthyroidism patients were treated with methimazole at a starting dose of 30 mg daily, and ophthalmopathy patients were treated with high-dose intravenous methylprednisolone. Libraries were constructed in a second round of multiplex PCR, after which size selection and purification were performed. Paired-end sequencing of the libraries was performed with 100 bp reads on an Illumina HiSeq2000. Raw data were processed with SOAPnuke, discarding reads with adapters, uncalled bases, mean Phred below 15, or no exact constant-primer or identifier match. High-quality paired reads were merged with COPE v1.2.5, and unique nucleotide sequences were defined as clonotypes. MiTCR v1.1 was used to align the clonotypes against IMGT TRBV, TRBD and TRBJ reference segments. Analysis was restricted to V-J combinations with a frequency above 0.0001, which covered roughly 99% of repertoires. A TCS score was defined as the ratio of F50 (clonal expansion) to E x V (chaos), with BLOSUM62-based TCRdist applied between CDR3 peptides within each V-J. Welch's t-statistics and random forest reduced roughly 540 V-J features to roughly 13, which were used in a naive Bayes classifier (R e1071). Sample size was not statistically predetermined, and blinding of investigators to group allocation was not performed. The paper describes TCR Vbeta CDR3 sequencing of about 140 peripheral blood samples, made up of 43 ophthalmopathy patients, around 78 hyperthyroidism patients and some 17 progressor patients.

The TCR sequence derives from a man aged 40-50 years with Graves disease. Donor details come from another sample of the same person, matched by shared clones. This specimen was peripheral blood mononuclear cells (PBMCs), taken at new diagnosis, from a patient treated with antithyroid drugs. This receptor chain uses TRBV12-3 or TRBV12-4 and TRBJ2-3, with 8 central nucleotides matching TRBD1. The nucleotide sequence is given as TGTGCCAGCAGTAACACCGGGACAGGAGACACAGATACGCAGTATTTT. Translated, it gives CASSNTGTGDTDTQYF.